This entry describes one TCR beta chain. This specimen comes from a study of blood T cell repertoires in COVID-19. Background on the study: PBMCs, B-cell-depleted T cells, or T cells were the source of the cDNA or gDNA that made up the material.

Assay used: immunoSEQ multiplex PCR; TCRdb lists only in-frame clones, some missing. Among some 70,000 clones listed, less than 85% were seen once. Germline-derived CDR1 and CDR2 are SGHNT and YYREEE (reference sequence). V shed 4 bases and J shed 6 bases, with 13 bases lying between them. CDR3 length equals 13 residues. V is TRBV5-4 and J is TRBJ1-1; TRBD1 is a possible D gene (5 bases). Sequenced: peripheral blood. This receptor was identified in a man aged 55 to 70 with acute or convalescent COVID-19. CDR3 coding DNA: TGTGCCAGCAGCCTGCAGGGTGCCCCTGAAGCTTTCTTT. It codes for CASSLQGAPEAFF.